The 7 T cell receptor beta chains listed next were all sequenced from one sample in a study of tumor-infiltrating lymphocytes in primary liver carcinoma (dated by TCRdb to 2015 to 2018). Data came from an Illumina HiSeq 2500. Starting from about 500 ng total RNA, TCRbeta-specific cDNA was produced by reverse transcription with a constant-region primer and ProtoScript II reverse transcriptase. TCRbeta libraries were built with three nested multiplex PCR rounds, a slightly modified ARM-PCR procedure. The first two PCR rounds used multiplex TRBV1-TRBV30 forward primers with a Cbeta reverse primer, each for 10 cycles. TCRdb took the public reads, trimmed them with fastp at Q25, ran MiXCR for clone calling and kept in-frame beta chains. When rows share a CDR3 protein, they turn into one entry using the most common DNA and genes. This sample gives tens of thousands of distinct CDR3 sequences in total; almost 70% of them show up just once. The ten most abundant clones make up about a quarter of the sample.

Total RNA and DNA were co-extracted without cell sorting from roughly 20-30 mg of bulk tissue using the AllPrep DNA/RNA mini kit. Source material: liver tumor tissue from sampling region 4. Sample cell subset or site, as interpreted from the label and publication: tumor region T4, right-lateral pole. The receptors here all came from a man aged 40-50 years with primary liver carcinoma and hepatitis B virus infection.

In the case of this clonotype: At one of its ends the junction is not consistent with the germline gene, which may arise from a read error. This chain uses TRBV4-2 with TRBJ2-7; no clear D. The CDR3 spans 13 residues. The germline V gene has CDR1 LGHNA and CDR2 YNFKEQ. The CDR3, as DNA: TGTGTCAGCAGCCAAGACCTCGGACGAGGGCAGTACTTC. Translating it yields CVSSQDLGRGQYF.

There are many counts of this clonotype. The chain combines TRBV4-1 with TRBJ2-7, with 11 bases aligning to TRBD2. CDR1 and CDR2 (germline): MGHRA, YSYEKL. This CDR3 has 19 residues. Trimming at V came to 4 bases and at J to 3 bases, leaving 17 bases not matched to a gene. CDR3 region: CASSRRLVAGGQSGYEQYF. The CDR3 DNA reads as TGCGCCAGCAGCCGTAGATTGGTAGCGGGAGGGCAGTCGGGCTACGAGCAGTACTTC.

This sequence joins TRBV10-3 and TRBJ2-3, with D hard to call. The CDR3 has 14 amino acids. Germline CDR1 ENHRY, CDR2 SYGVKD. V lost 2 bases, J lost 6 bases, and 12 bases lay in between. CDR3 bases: TGTGCCATCAGTGAGGGTAACGTGGGGGATACGCAGTATTTT. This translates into CAISEGNVGDTQYF.

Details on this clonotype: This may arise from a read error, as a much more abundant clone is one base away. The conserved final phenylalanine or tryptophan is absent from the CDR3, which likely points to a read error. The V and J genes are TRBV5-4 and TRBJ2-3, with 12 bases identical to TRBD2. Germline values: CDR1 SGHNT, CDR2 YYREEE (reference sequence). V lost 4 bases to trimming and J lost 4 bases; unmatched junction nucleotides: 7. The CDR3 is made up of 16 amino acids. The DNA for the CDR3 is TGTGCCAGCAGCCCGGAGCTAGCGGGAGGGCCAGATACGCAGTATCTT. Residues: CASSPELAGGPDTQYL.

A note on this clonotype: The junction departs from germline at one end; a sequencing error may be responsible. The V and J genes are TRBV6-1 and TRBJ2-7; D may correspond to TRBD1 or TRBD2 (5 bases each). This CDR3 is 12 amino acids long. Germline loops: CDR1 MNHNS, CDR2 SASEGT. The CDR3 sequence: CARRETVCEQYF. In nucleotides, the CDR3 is TGTGCCCGCAGGGAGACCGTCTGCGAGCAGTACTTC.

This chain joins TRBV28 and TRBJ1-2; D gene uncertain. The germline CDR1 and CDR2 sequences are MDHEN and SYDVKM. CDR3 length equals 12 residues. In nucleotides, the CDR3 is TGTACCTGCAGTACCTACGGGCACGGCTACACCTTC. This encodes CTCSTYGHGYTF.

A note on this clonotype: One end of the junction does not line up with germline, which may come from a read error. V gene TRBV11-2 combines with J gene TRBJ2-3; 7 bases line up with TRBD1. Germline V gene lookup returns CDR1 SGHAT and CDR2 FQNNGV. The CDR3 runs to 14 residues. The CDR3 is CAGSFRDSTDTQYF. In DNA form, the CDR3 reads TGTGCTGGCAGCTTTCGGGACAGCACGGATACGCAGTATTTT.